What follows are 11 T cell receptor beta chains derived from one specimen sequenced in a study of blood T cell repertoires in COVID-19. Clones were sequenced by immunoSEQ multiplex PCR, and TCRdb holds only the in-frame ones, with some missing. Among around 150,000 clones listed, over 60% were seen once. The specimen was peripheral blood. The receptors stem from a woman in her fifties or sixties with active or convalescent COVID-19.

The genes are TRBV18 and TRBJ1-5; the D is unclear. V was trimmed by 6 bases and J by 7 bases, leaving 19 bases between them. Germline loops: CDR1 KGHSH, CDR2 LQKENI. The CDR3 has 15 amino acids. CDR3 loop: CASSPDTGIEQPQHF. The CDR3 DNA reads TGTGCCAGCTCCCCCGACACGGGGATAGAACAGCCCCAGCATTTT.

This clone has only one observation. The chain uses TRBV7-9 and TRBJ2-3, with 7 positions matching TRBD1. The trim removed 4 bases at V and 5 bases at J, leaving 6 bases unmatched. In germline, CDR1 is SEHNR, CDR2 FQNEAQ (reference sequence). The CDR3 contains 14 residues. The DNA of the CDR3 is TGTGCCAGCAGCTCCCCGACAGGGCGAGATACGCAGTATTTT. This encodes CASSSPTGRDTQYF.

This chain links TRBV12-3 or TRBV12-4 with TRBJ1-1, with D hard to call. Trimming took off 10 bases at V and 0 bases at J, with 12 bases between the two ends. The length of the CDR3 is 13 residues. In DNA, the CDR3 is TGTGCCACGGAAACAGATCTGAACACTGAAGCTTTCTTT. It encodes CATETDLNTEAFF.

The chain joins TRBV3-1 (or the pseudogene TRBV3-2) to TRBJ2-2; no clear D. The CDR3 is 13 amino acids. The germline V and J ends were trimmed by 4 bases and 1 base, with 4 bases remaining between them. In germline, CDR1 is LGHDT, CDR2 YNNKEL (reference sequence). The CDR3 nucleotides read TGTGCCAGCAGCCCCCTGAACACCGGGGAGCTGTTTTTT. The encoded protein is CASSPLNTGELFF.

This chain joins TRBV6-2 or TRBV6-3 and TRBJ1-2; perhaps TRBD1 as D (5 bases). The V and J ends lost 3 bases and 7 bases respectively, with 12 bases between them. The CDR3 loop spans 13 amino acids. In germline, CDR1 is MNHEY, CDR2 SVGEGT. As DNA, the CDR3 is TGTGCCAGCAGTTATCTGCAGGGAGGTGGCTACACCTTC. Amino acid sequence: CASSYLQGGGYTF.

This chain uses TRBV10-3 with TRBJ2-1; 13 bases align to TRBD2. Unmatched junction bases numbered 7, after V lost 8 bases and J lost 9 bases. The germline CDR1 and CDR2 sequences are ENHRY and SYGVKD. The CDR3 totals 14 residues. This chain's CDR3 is CAIGGLAGAGEQFF. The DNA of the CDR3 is TGTGCCATCGGCGGACTAGCGGGAGCCGGTGAGCAGTTCTTC.

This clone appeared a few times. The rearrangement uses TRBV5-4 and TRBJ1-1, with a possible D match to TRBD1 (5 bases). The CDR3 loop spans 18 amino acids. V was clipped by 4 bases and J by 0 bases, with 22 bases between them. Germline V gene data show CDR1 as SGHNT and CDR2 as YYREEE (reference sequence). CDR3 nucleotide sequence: TGTGCCAGCAGCGGCGGGGCTGGCAGATTAATAATGAACACTGAAGCTTTCTTT. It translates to CASSGGAGRLIMNTEAFF.

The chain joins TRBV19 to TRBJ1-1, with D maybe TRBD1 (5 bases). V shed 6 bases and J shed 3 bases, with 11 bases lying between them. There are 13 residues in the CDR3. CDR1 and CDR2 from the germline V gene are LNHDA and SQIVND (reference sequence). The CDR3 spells CASRGAGYTEAFF. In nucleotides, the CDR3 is TGTGCCAGTAGAGGGGCAGGGTACACTGAAGCTTTCTTT.

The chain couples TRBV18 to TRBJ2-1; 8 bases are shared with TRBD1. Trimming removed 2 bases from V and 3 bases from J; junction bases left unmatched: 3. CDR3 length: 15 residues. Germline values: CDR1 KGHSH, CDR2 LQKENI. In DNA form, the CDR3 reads TGTGCCAGCTCACCATTCGGGACAGGCTACAATGAGCAGTTCTTC. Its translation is CASSPFGTGYNEQFF.

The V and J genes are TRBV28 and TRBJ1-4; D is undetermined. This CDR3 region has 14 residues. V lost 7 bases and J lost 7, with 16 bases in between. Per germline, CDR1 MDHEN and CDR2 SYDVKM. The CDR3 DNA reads TGTGCCAGCACCAGTACCCCACAATTTGAAAAACTGTTTTTT. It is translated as CASTSTPQFEKLFF.

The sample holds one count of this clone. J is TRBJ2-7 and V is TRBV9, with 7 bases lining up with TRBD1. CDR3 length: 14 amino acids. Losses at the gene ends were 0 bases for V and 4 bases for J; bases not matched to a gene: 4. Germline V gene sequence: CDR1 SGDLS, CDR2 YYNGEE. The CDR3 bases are TGTGCCAGCAGCGTAGGTAGGACAGGATACGAGCAGTACTTC. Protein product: CASSVGRTGYEQYF.